Included here is one T cell receptor (beta chain) sequence, with context. The antigen is unknown. This specimen comes from a study of cytomegalovirus exposure and HLA in healthy donors. The trim removed 0 bases at V and 10 bases at J, leaving 6 bases unmatched. Per germline, CDR1 MNHNY and CDR2 SVGAGI (reference sequence). The CDR3 covers 15 residues. The PCR had 60 Vbeta and 13 Jbeta primers. The protocol was immunoSEQ multiplex PCR, while the TCRdb copy is restricted to in-frame clones and leaves out a portion. The sample lists tens of thousands of clones, about 70% seen once, with about 22% in the top ten. Points from the study as a whole: There were a few CMV-associated chains whose specificity for CMV antigens was confirmed in vitro.

The chain combines TRBV6-6 with TRBJ1-6; TRBD1 aligns across 7 bases. This clonotype was obtained from a woman in her forties or fifties in good health and CMV-seropositive. Sequencing input: PBMCs. The DNA of the CDR3 is TGTGCCAGCAGTTACTCTGAGGAAGGGGGCTCACCCCTCCACTTT. As protein: CASSYSEEGGSPLHF.